The clone carrying this T cell receptor beta chain appeared a few times. What it recognizes is unknown. The data derive from a study of OX40 agonist ivuxolimab in advanced cancers. Repertoires were generated with immunoSEQ multiplex PCR, while TCRdb's copy carries only in-frame clones and drops some. The repertoire holds 60,000 to 70,000 clones, with about 85% as singletons. V trimming: 6 bases; J trimming: 7 bases; junction bases outside the gene matches: 8. The length of the CDR3 is 14 residues. The germline CDR1 and CDR2 sequences are KGHSH and LQKENI. Study results and limitations: Doses of 0.1 to 3.0 mg/kg were accompanied by clonal expansion of CD4+ and CD8+ blood T cells by week 6.

The material sequenced was CD4+ or CD8+ T cells sorted from blood, taken in a trial of the OX40 agonist ivuxolimab. This TCR was recovered from an adult with an advanced solid tumor such as melanoma, head and neck, liver or kidney cancer. This chain uses TRBV18 with TRBJ2-2, with TRBD1 identical over 7 bases. This chain's CDR3 is CASSLRQGVGELFF. The CDR3 DNA is TGTGCCAGCTCTCTACGACAGGGAGTCGGGGAGCTGTTTTTT.